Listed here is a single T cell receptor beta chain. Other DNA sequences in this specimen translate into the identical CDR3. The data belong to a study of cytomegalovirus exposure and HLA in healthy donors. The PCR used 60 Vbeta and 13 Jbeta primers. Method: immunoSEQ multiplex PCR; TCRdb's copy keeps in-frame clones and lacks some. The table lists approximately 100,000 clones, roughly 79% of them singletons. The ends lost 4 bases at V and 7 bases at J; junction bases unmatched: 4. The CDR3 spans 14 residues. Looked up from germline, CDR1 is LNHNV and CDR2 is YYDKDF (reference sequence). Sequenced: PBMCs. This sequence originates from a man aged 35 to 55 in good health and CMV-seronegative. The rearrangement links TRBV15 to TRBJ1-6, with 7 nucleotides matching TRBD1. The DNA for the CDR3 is TGTGCCACCAGCACACGGACAGGCAATTCACCCCTCCACTTT. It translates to CATSTRTGNSPLHF. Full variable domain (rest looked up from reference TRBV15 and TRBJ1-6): DAMVIQNPRYQVTQFGKPVTLSCSQTLNHNVMYWYQQKSSQAPKLLFHYYDKDFNNEADTPDNFQSRRPNTSFCFLDIRSPGLGDTAMYLCATSTRTGNSPLHFGNGTRLTVT.